These 15 T cell receptor beta chains were sequenced from one sample in a study of T cell clonality in common variable immunodeficiency. Clones were sequenced by immunoSEQ multiplex PCR, and TCRdb holds only the in-frame ones, with some missing. There are some 80,000 clones in the sample, none observed a single time. Sequencing was carried out using peripheral blood mononuclear cells. The source is a person aged 18 to 70 in good health.

This clone came up many times. The read finishes 3 residues shy of the CDR3 end, and the germline J gene is used to complete it. The chain employs TRBV20-1 and TRBJ2-5, with TRBD1 identical over 9 bases. Per germline, CDR1 DFQATT and CDR2 SNEGSKA (reference sequence). V gave up 5 bases and J gave up 1 base; unmatched junction bases: 11. The CDR3 length is 16 residues. CDR3 bases read: TGCAGTGCTTCTCGGGACAGGGAATTTGTCCAAGAGACC. It encodes CSASRDREFVQET. The full CDR3 reads CSASRDREFVQETQYF.

This clone was seen repeatedly, ten times or more. The read ends 3 residues before the CDR3 terminus; that terminus is restored from the germline J gene. The rearrangement joins TRBV28 to TRBJ2-6; weak D call: TRBD1 (5 bases). Trimming left V 7 bases short and J 0 bases short, with 10 bases between. Germline lookup yields CDR1 MDHEN and CDR2 SYDVKM. This CDR3 contains 15 residues. CDR3 amino acids: CASNPGFSGANVLTF. CDR3 bases read: TGTGCCAGCAACCCAGGGTTCTCTGGGGCCAACGTC.

The table lists this clone with many counts. The read terminates 3 residues ahead of where the CDR3 ends, so the germline J gene completes it. This chain connects TRBV7-3 to TRBJ2-3; D might be TRBD2 (5 bases). This CDR3 is built from 16 residues. V was pared by 1 base and J by 0 bases, with 11 bases between. The germline CDR1 and CDR2 sequences are SGHTA and FQGTGA. The CDR3 protein is CASSLRRAASTDTQYF. Partial CDR3 DNA: TGTGCCAGCAGCTTAAGACGAGCGGCTAGCACAGATACG.

The table lists this clone with many counts. The CDR3 end lies 3 residues beyond the end of the read and is filled in from the germline J gene. V and J are TRBV20-1 and TRBJ1-1, with 7 bases that match TRBD1. The germline V gene has CDR1 DFQATT and CDR2 SNEGSKA (reference sequence). The V and J ends lost 2 bases and 5 bases, in that order; junction bases with no gene match: 8. The CDR3 sequence is 14 residues long. This CDR3 is CSARNRDRGTEAFF. The sequenced CDR3 bases are TGCAGTGCTAGAAACCGGGACAGAGGGACTGAA.

This clone was seen many times. The CDR3 is cut off 3 residues early in the read; its end comes from the germline J gene. The chain combines TRBV4-2 with TRBJ2-5, with 7 bases fitting TRBD2. The CDR3 is 16 residues long. With 2 bases clipped from V and 5 bases from J, the junction kept 11 bases outside the gene matches. Germline CDR1 and CDR2: LGHNA and YNFKEQ. The CDR3 region is CASSQLGRGTVETQYF. The sequenced CDR3 bases are TGTGCCAGCAGCCAACTTGGGCGGGGGACGGTGGAGACC.

This clone has at least ten counts. The missing CDR3 end, 3 residues past where the read stops, is filled in from the germline J gene. This rearrangement joins TRBV7-2 to TRBJ2-7, with 8 bases lining up with TRBD2. CDR3 length equals 14 residues. Trimming at V came to 4 bases and at J to 0 bases, leaving 2 bases not matched to a gene. CDR1 is SGHTA and CDR2 is FQGNSA in the germline V gene. The covered CDR3 bases are TGTGCCAGCAGCTACCTAGCGGGCTCCTACGAG. Its translation: CASSYLAGSYE. The complete CDR3 reads CASSYLAGSYEQYF.

On this clone: The read comes to an end 3 residues before the CDR3 does, leaving the germline J gene to fill in the end. The chain combines TRBV2 with TRBJ2-3; 8 positions match TRBD1. Germline loops: CDR1 SNHLY, CDR2 FYNNEI. The V gene end was trimmed by 10 bases and the J gene end by 7 bases; junction bases not matched to a gene: 16. The CDR3 loop spans 15 amino acids. The part of the CDR3 DNA that was read is TGTGCCACTTCAAAGGGGGCAGGGGGCGCATATACG. It codes for CATSKGAGGAYT. In full, the CDR3 is CATSKGAGGAYTQYF.

This clone was seen ten or more times. The CDR3 is cut off 3 residues early in the read; its end comes from the germline J gene. The rearrangement links TRBV18 to TRBJ2-1, with TRBD1 identical over 8 bases. The CDR3 extends over 13 amino acids. Losses at the gene ends were 9 bases for V and 5 bases for J; bases not matched to a gene: 6. CDR1 and CDR2 from the germline V gene are KGHSH and LQKENI. CDR3 sequence reads: CASSGQGNNEQFF. The CDR3 DNA, read in part, is TGTGCCAGTTCCGGACAGGGTAACAATGAG.

Turning to this clone: Read sequence stops 3 residues before the CDR3 end, and the germline J gene provides the missing end. The rearrangement links TRBV18 to TRBJ1-3; TRBD1 is a possible D gene (5 bases). This CDR3 is 16 amino acids long. V was trimmed by 2 bases and J by 2 bases, leaving 13 bases between them. Germline CDR1 is KGHSH and CDR2 is LQKENI. CDR3: CASSPSGRAPGNTIYF. The sequenced part of the CDR3 DNA is TGTGCCAGCTCACCATCAGGCAGGGCCCCTGGAAACACC.

This clone was recorded at least ten times. The read halts 3 residues ahead of the CDR3 end, with the missing end drawn from the germline J gene. This chain connects TRBV19 to TRBJ1-6; 11 bases align to TRBD1. The length of the CDR3 is 13 residues. The junction had 5 bases not matched to a gene; V was cut back by 8 bases and J by 11 bases. Germline V gene data show CDR1 as LNHDA and CDR2 as SQIVND (reference sequence). The CDR3: CASGQGASTPLHF. The sequenced CDR3 bases are TGTGCCAGTGGACAGGGGGCATCGACACCC.

This clone was seen at least ten times. The sequenced fragment ends 3 residues before the CDR3 boundary, so the rest is inferred from the germline J gene. This sequence joins TRBV19 and TRBJ1-2; a weak D match, TRBD1 (6 bases). Germline CDR1 and CDR2: LNHDA and SQIVND (reference sequence). This CDR3 region has 15 residues. V was clipped by 5 bases and J by 1 base, with 14 bases between them. The CDR3 spells CASSQEDSFNYGYTF. Partial CDR3 DNA: TGTGCCAGTAGTCAAGAGGACAGTTTTAACTATGGC.

This clone was recorded at least ten times. Read coverage stops 3 residues before the CDR3 terminus; the germline J gene supplies the remainder. J is TRBJ1-3 and V is TRBV4-1; D is unclear. The CDR3 sequence is 17 residues long. Germline assignment: CDR1 MGHRA and CDR2 YSYEKL. The V end lost 0 bases, the J end lost 0 bases, and 12 bases lay between the germline ends. The sequenced part of the CDR3 DNA is TGCGCCAGCAGCCAAGATAGAAGGGCCTTCTCTGGAAACACC. It translates to CASSQDRRAFSGNT. The entire CDR3 protein reads CASSQDRRAFSGNTIYF.

This clone was detected ten times or more. The read halts 3 residues ahead of the CDR3 end, with the missing end drawn from the germline J gene. This chain joins TRBV7-2 and TRBJ2-3; D is possibly TRBD1 or TRBD2 (5 bases each). The V end was cut by 6 bases, the J end by 3 bases, with 13 bases between. CDR1 and CDR2 from the germline V gene are SGHTA and FQGNSA. This CDR3 has 14 amino acids. CDR3 amino acids: CASSHGRETDTQYF. CDR3 DNA, as far as it was read: TGTGCCAGCAGTCACGGCAGGGAGACAGATACG.

This clone was observed many times. The read ends 3 residues early relative to the CDR3; the germline J gene fills the gap. This rearrangement joins TRBV19 to TRBJ2-7; 7 bases fit TRBD1. J was trimmed by 6 bases and V by 3 bases; bases with no gene match: 5. CDR1 is LNHDA, CDR2 SQIVND, per germline (reference sequence). This CDR3 has 13 amino acids. CDR3: CASSITGVGEQYF. The covered CDR3 bases are TGTGCCAGTAGTATCACAGGGGTAGGCGAG.

This clone occurred a few times. Read coverage stops 3 residues before the CDR3 terminus; the germline J gene supplies the remainder. The V and J genes are TRBV5-1 and TRBJ2-5; 9 positions agree with TRBD1. Germline V gene lookup returns CDR1 SGHRS and CDR2 YFSETQ. Trimming removed 3 bases from V and 5 bases from J; junction bases left unmatched: 8. This CDR3 contains 15 residues. The chain's CDR3 is CASSWRTGASETQYF. The DNA read from the CDR3 is TGCGCCAGCAGCTGGAGGACAGGGGCCTCGGAGACC.